This T cell receptor (beta chain) derives from a study of T cell responses to AZD1222 COVID-19 vaccine. Regarding this clone: Its antigen is not identified.

Overall study findings and caveats: Two AZD1222 doses significantly raised spike-specific TCR breadth and depth over controls.

Sequencing was performed with immunoSEQ multiplex PCR; in TCRdb, only in-frame clones are kept and a portion is missing. This table has some 120,000 clones, around 93% appearing once. The germline V gene encodes CDR1 MNHNS and CDR2 SASEGT. The CDR3 contains 15 residues. Trimming pared 0 bases from V and 3 bases from J, leaving 11 bases between. This receptor was obtained from an adult in good health. The sample in question was peripheral blood, obtained on day 0 of AZD1222 vaccination. V gene TRBV6-1 combines with J gene TRBJ1-2, with a tentative D call TRBD1 (5 bases). The DNA for the CDR3 is TGTGCCAGCAGTGAAGCAGGGGACGCCTACTATGGCTACACCTTC. It is translated as CASSEAGDAYYGYTF.